A single sample gave rise to the 7 T cell receptor beta chains below, sequenced in a study of T cell responses to AZD1222 COVID-19 vaccine (dated by TCRdb to the early 2020s). Interpreted using the paper, the time point label stands for: about 28 days (+/-7) after the second vaccine dose. Library construction relied on the immunoSEQ multiplex PCR assay. TCRdb limited this immuneACCESS table to in-frame rearrangements with V and J called. A share of clones is missing; checked studies link under half to unresolved V genes, and the rest is unexplained. Across this sample there are some 190,000 clones, with roughly 91% seen only once. The ten top clones hold around 1.9% of the sample. The sample was peripheral blood, taken 28 days after the second AZD1222 dose. These receptors originate from an adult who received the AZD1222 COVID-19 vaccine.

With regard to this clone: One end of the junction is discordant with germline, which a read error may explain. The chain is built from TRBV3-1 (or the pseudogene TRBV3-2) and TRBJ1-5; D remains ambiguous. CDR3 length: 15 amino acids. Germline V gene sequence: CDR1 LGHDT, CDR2 YNNKEL (reference sequence). For the CDR3, the DNA is TGCAAAGGTCCCCGACTCATATTCGTCAATCAGCCCCAGCATTTT. Translated, it gives CKGPRLIFVNQPQHF.

This chain connects TRBV10-2 to TRBJ2-3; 8 positions agree with TRBD2. J lost 4 bases, V lost 10 bases, and 7 bases had no gene match. The CDR3 totals 13 residues. Germline V gene lookup returns CDR1 WSHSY and CDR2 SAAADI. CDR3 nucleotides: TGCGCCACCGGGACTAGTGGGGCAGATACGCAGTATTTT. This gives the protein CATGTSGADTQYF.

The rearrangement links TRBV27 to TRBJ1-2; maybe TRBD1 (5 bases). Trimming shortened V by 3 bases and J by 4 bases, and 12 bases separated the two germline ends. The CDR3 is 14 amino acids. Germline lookup yields CDR1 MNHEY and CDR2 SMNVEV (reference sequence). This chain's CDR3 is CASSLRGESYGYTF. The CDR3 DNA reads TGTGCCAGCAGTTTGAGGGGCGAAAGCTATGGCTACACCTTC.

The chain joins TRBV6-2 or TRBV6-3 to TRBJ1-2, with D perhaps TRBD1 (5 bases). Germline-derived CDR1 and CDR2 are MNHEY and SVGEGT. V shed 2 bases and J shed 8 bases, with 21 bases lying between them. This CDR3 has 16 amino acids. The CDR3 DNA reads as TGTGCCAGCAGTTACGCAGCTTCGTTGGGGGAGGAAGGCTACACCTTC. The encoded protein is CASSYAASLGEEGYTF.

The chain has TRBV7-9 and TRBJ2-1, with 8 bases matching TRBD1. The CDR3 totals 15 residues. V shed 4 bases and J 2 bases; nucleotides not matched to a gene: 4. The germline CDR1 and CDR2 sequences are SEHNR and FQNEAQ (reference sequence). This chain's CDR3 is CASSSWTGTYNEQFF. DNA for the CDR3: TGTGCCAGCAGCTCTTGGACAGGGACCTACAATGAGCAGTTCTTC. Filled out from reference TRBV7-9 and TRBJ2-1, the complete variable domain reads DTGVSQNPRHKITKRGQNVTFRCDPISEHNRLYWYRQTLGQGPEFLTYFQNEAQLEKSRLLSDRFSAERPKGSFSTLEIQRTEQGDSAMYLCASSSWTGTYNEQFFGPGTRLTVL.

The chain has TRBV3-1 (or the pseudogene TRBV3-2) and TRBJ2-1, with TRBD2 identical over 8 bases. CDR1 LGHDT and CDR2 YNNKEL come from the germline V gene (reference sequence). Trimming cost V 4 bases and J 7 bases; bases outside gene matches: 6. CDR3 size: 14 residues. The CDR3 DNA reads as TGTGCCAGCAGCCGGGGACTAGAAATGAATGAGCAGTTCTTC. Translated, it gives CASSRGLEMNEQFF.

This clone was seen a handful of times. The chain has TRBV4-1 and TRBJ1-2, with D uncertain. The CDR3 is 14 amino acids. With 1 base removed from V and 3 bases from J, the gap between germline ends came to 9 bases. Germline assignment: CDR1 MGHRA and CDR2 YSYEKL. CDR3 nucleotides: TGCGCCAGCAGCCAAGTGTTCCCGGACTATGGCTACACCTTC. Amino acid sequence: CASSQVFPDYGYTF.